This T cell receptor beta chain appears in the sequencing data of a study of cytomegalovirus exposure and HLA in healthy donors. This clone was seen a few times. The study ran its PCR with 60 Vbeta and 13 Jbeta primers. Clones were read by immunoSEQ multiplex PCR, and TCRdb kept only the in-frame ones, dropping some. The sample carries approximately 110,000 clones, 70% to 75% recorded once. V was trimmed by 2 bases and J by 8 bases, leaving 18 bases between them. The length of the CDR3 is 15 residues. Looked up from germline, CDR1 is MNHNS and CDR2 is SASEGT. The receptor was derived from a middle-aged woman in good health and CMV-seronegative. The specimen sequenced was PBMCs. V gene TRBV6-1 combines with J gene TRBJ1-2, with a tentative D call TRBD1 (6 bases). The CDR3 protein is CASSEIAGGNGGYTF. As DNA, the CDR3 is TGTGCCAGCAGTGAAATAGCTGGGGGCAACGGCGGCTACACCTTC.